This entry is about one T cell receptor beta chain. V was clipped by 2 bases and J by 5 bases, with 12 bases between them. Germline lookup yields CDR1 MDHEN and CDR2 SYDVKM. The CDR3 spans 14 residues. The data originate from a study of OX40 agonist ivuxolimab in advanced cancers. Study details: Administration of intravenous ivuxolimab to patients occurred every 2 weeks at 0.01 to 10 mg/kg. Three patients got partial responses; one had hepatocellular carcinoma and two had cutaneous melanoma.

Assay: immunoSEQ multiplex PCR; the TCRdb copy retains only in-frame clones and omits some. The sample consists of about 79,000 clones, about 85% of them appearing once. This sequence originates from an adult with an advanced solid tumor such as melanoma, head and neck, liver or kidney cancer. This material consisted of CD4+ or CD8+ T cells sorted from blood, taken in a trial of the OX40 agonist ivuxolimab. V is TRBV28 and J is TRBJ2-5; D not resolved. The CDR3 loop reads CASSLGLPWETQYF. In DNA, the CDR3 is TGTGCCAGCAGTTTAGGCCTGCCCTGGGAGACCCAGTACTTC.